These 4 T cell receptor beta chains originate from one sample sequenced in a study of blood T cell repertoires in COVID-19. Generated by immunoSEQ multiplex PCR, the TCRdb table keeps only in-frame clones and is missing some. The repertoire holds 250,000 to 300,000 clones, 80% to 95% seen once, with roughly 2.3% in the top ten. Sequenced sample: peripheral blood. The origin of the receptors is a woman in her 30s with COVID-19, enrolled during active disease.

This chain joins TRBV3-1 (or the pseudogene TRBV3-2) and TRBJ1-4, with TRBD1 matching over 7 bases. The CDR3 totals 16 residues. From germline, CDR1 is LGHDT and CDR2 YNNKEL (reference sequence). With 4 bases clipped from V and 8 bases from J, the junction kept 13 bases outside the gene matches. The CDR3 loop reads CASSPGGRGSFEKLFF. In DNA, the CDR3 is TGTGCCAGCAGCCCCGGGGGCAGGGGGTCCTTCGAAAAACTGTTTTTT.

The chain uses TRBV6-5 and TRBJ1-4; the D gene is possibly TRBD1 (6 bases). Trimming took 7 bases from V and 4 from J, leaving 16 bases between them. In germline, CDR1 is MNHEY, CDR2 SVGAGI. The length of the CDR3 is 15 residues. Here the CDR3 reads CASMGATGGNEKLFF. The CDR3 DNA reads TGTGCCAGCATGGGGGCAACGGGGGGTAATGAAAAACTGTTTTTT.

V gene TRBV5-1 combines with J gene TRBJ1-1; maybe TRBD1 (5 bases). V lost 0 bases, J lost 4 bases, and 10 bases lay in between. Germline values: CDR1 SGHRS, CDR2 YFSETQ. This CDR3 is built from 14 residues. The CDR3 DNA is TGCGCCAGCAGCTTGGATGGGGGGATCACTGAAGCTTTCTTT. This encodes CASSLDGGITEAFF.

This chain uses TRBV11-1 with TRBJ2-2; 7 bases are a match to TRBD1. The V segment lost 3 bases and the J segment 1 base; nucleotides outside the gene matches: 2. Germline loops: CDR1 SGHAT, CDR2 FQDESV (reference sequence). CDR3 length equals 15 residues. CDR3: CASSFPGGNTGELFF. CDR3 coding DNA: TGTGCCAGCAGCTTTCCAGGGGGGAACACCGGGGAGCTGTTTTTT.